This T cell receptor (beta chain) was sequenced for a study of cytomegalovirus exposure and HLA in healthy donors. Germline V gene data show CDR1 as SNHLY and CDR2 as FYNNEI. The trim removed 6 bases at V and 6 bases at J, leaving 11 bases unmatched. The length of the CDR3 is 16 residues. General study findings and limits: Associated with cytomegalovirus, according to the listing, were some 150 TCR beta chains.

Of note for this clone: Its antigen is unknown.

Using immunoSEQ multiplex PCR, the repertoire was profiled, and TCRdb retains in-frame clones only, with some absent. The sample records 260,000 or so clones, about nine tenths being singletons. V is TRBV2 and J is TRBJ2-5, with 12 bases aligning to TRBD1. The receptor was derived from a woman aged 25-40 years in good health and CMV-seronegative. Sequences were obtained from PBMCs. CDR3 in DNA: TGTGCCAGCAGGACCGGGACAGGGGGCTTGGTGAAGACCCAGTACTTC. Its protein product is CASRTGTGGLVKTQYF.